This TCR beta chain comes out of a study of cytomegalovirus exposure and HLA in healthy donors. Study results and caveats: An ancestry cluster, one associated with Asian ancestry, reportedly showed fewer N-insertions than the roughly 670-donor mean in a later analysis.

PCR used 60 Vbeta primers and 13 Jbeta primers. Profiled with immunoSEQ multiplex PCR; TCRdb holds only in-frame clones, not every one. The profile shows 130,000 or so clones, approximately 8.8% of them singletons. Comments on this clone: The antigen is not known. One end of the junction varies from germline; a read error may be responsible.

Germline assignment: CDR1 MGHRA and CDR2 YSYEKL. The CDR3 is 14 amino acids. Among the donors, all were healthy bone marrow donors. The sequenced material came from PBMCs. This receptor was identified in a man aged 40-55 years in good health and CMV-seronegative. This sequence joins TRBV4-1 and TRBJ2-7; 9 bases are a match to TRBD1. The CDR3 DNA reads TGCGCTAGCAGCACGACGACAGGGGGGTACGAGCAGTACTTC. Protein: CASSTTTGGYEQYF.